What follows are 21 T cell receptor beta chains derived from one specimen sequenced in a study of T cells in Graves' hyperthyroidism and ophthalmopathy (dated by TCRdb to the late 2010s). The library relied on multiplex PCR. The listed sequencing device is Illumina HiSeq 2000. TCR beta CDR3 regions were amplified from RNA transcripts. A first-round RT-PCR of the TCR CDR3 used the HTBI primer set with the Qiagen OneStep RT-PCR kit. The raw public reads went through TCRdb reprocessing: fastp at Q25, MiXCR clone calling, in-frame beta chains kept. Every CDR3 protein is listed once, alongside the most common genes and DNA of its rows. The sample table contains a few hundred thousand distinct CDR3 sequences; only one count was recorded for approximately 16% of them. Around 43% of the sample goes to the ten largest clones. Sequencing used blood. The receptors originated from a middle-aged man with Graves' hyperthyroidism.

The chain combines TRBV7-2 with TRBJ2-3; TRBD1 matches 8 bases. The length of the CDR3 is 14 residues. Unmatched junction bases numbered 10, after V lost 11 bases and J lost 3 bases. The germline V gene has CDR1 SGHTA and CDR2 FQGNSA. CDR3 region: CAGRQGSGTDTQYF. The DNA for the CDR3 is TGTGCCGGACGACAGGGGAGTGGAACAGATACGCAGTATTTT.

This clonotype was counted ten times or more. The chain links TRBV6-1 to TRBJ1-1, with D unresolved. V lost 6 bases and J 4 bases, leaving 18 bases between the germline ends. The CDR3 loop spans 15 amino acids. Germline loops: CDR1 MNHNS, CDR2 SASEGT. CDR3 bases: TGTGCCAGCAGCCCTCAACTGCGGTTCGGCACTGAAGCTTTCTTT. The encoded protein is CASSPQLRFGTEAFF.

The chain has TRBV2 and TRBJ2-4; TRBD2 is a possible D gene (6 bases). Trimming removed 0 bases at V and 15 bases at J, with 15 bases between. The germline CDR1 and CDR2 sequences are SNHLY and FYNNEI. There are 13 residues in the CDR3. Here the CDR3 DNA reads TGTGCCAGCAGTGAAGCCGCCAGGGAGGATAGGTACTTC. Its protein is CASSEAAREDRYF. Filled out from reference TRBV2 and TRBJ2-4, the complete variable domain reads EPEVTQTPSHQVTQMGQEVILRCVPISNHLYFYWYRQILGQKVEFLVSFYNNEISEKSEIFDDQFSVERPDGSNFTLKIRSTKLEDSAMYFCASSEAAREDRYFGAGTRLSVL.

The chain joins TRBV24-1 to TRBJ2-5, with D tentatively TRBD2 (5 bases). Germline V lookup: CDR1 KGHDR, CDR2 SFDVKD. V lost 3 bases, J lost 5 bases, and 6 bases lay in between. CDR3 length: 12 residues. The CDR3 DNA sequence: TGTGCCACCAGTGATCCGGGGGAGACCCAGTACTTC. This codes for CATSDPGETQYF.

This clonotype showed up many times. The rearrangement uses TRBV20-1 and TRBJ1-1, with TRBD1 matching 8 bases. The germline V gene encodes CDR1 DFQATT and CDR2 SNEGSKA (reference sequence). The V gene end was trimmed by 0 bases and the J gene end by 11 bases; junction bases not matched to a gene: 11. CDR3 length: 14 amino acids. The CDR3 loop is CSARDLGRGPGAFF. The CDR3 region has the DNA TGCAGTGCTAGAGATCTTGGCAGGGGGCCTGGCGCTTTCTTT.

This clonotype was seen at least ten times. The chain recombines TRBV12-3 or TRBV12-4 with TRBJ1-2; 7 bases are shared with TRBD1. The length of the CDR3 is 13 residues. With V trimmed by 6 bases and J by 7 bases, 8 bases remained unmatched. The CDR3 region has the DNA TGTGCCAGCAGGTTGACAGGGTTGAGTGGCTACACCTTC. Its translation: CASRLTGLSGYTF.

The CDR3 DNA reads TGCAGTGCTAGACTAGTGGGCCAAGAGACCCAGTACTTC. It codes for CSARLVGQETQYF. J is TRBJ2-5 and V is TRBV20-1; no definite D call. Germline CDR1 is DFQATT and CDR2 is SNEGSKA (reference sequence). CDR3 length equals 13 residues. Deletions cut 2 bases from V and 1 base from J, with 8 bases between.

The chain couples TRBV19 to TRBJ1-1, with unresolved D. The germline gives CDR1 LNHDA, CDR2 SQIVND (reference sequence). V was clipped by 7 bases and J by 1 base, with 7 bases between them. This CDR3 contains 12 residues. CDR3 in amino acids: CASTLRNTEAFF. The CDR3 nucleotides are TGTGCCAGTACCTTAAGGAACACTGAAGCTTTCTTT.

This clonotype has a count of ten or more. V gene TRBV20-1 combines with J gene TRBJ1-5; D unclear. The CDR3 covers 14 residues. CDR1 is DFQATT, CDR2 SNEGSKA, per germline (reference sequence). Trimming shortened V by 5 bases and J by 2 bases, and 13 bases separated the two germline ends. The CDR3 coding sequence is TGCAGTGCTTCGGTTTATGTAGGCAATCAGCCCCAGCATTTT. Its translation: CSASVYVGNQPQHF.

This clonotype was seen at least ten times. The gene calls are TRBV20-1 and TRBJ1-2, with TRBD1 as a possible D gene (5 bases). Germline V gene sequence: CDR1 DFQATT, CDR2 SNEGSKA (reference sequence). V lost 5 bases and J lost 4, with 11 bases in between. This CDR3 contains 12 residues. CDR3 DNA sequence: TGCAGTGCTCCCGACAGAGCCTATGGCTACACCTTC. This sequence encodes CSAPDRAYGYTF.

V and J are TRBV27 and TRBJ1-5, with D unresolved. The length of the CDR3 is 13 residues. Trimming cost V 6 bases and J 3 bases, with 9 bases left between them. From germline, CDR1 is MNHEY and CDR2 SMNVEV (reference sequence). The CDR3 here is CASSLFPNQPQHF. The CDR3 nucleotides read TGTGCCAGCAGCCTGTTCCCCAATCAGCCCCAGCATTTT.

This chain connects TRBV7-2 to TRBJ1-4; the D is unclear. Per the germline V gene, CDR1 is SGHTA and CDR2 is FQGNSA. V was clipped by 3 bases and J by 11 bases, with 25 bases between them. The CDR3 loop spans 17 amino acids. As DNA, the CDR3 is TGTGCCAGCAGCTTTCTGGTTGGAGGGCCCTACGAAGCGAAACTGTTTTTT. Protein: CASSFLVGGPYEAKLFF.

In regard to this clonotype: A read error may account for a junction end that differs from germline. J is TRBJ2-7 and V is TRBV5-6; unclear D gene. The germline CDR1 and CDR2 sequences are SGHDT and YYEEEE. This CDR3 has 11 amino acids. CDR3 nucleotide sequence: TGTACCAGCAGCTTCCGAGACGAGCAGTACTTC. Protein sequence: CTSSFRDEQYF. The full variable domain, with the rest looked up from reference TRBV5-6 and TRBJ2-7, is DAGVTQSPTHLIKTRGQQVTLRCSPKSGHDTVSWYQQALGQGPQFIFQYYEEEERQRGNFPDRFSGHQFPNYSSELNVNALLLGDSALYLCTSSFRDEQYFGPGTRLTVT.

This clonotype was seen at least ten times. The chain combines TRBV28 with TRBJ1-1, with TRBD1 as a possible D gene (6 bases). The CDR3 totals 15 residues. From germline, CDR1 is MDHEN and CDR2 SYDVKM. The V end was cut by 5 bases, the J end by 4 bases, with 17 bases between. CDR3 in amino acids: CASSPPGGRGTEAFF. In nucleotides, the CDR3 is TGTGCCAGCAGTCCTCCGGGGGGCAGGGGCACTGAAGCTTTCTTT.

This clonotype was detected a few times. J is TRBJ1-1 and V is TRBV4-1; D remains ambiguous. V was clipped by 0 bases and J by 0 bases, with 11 bases between them. Per germline, CDR1 MGHRA and CDR2 YSYEKL. This CDR3 region has 16 residues. CDR3 loop: CASSQDLPGLNTEAFF. CDR3 in DNA: TGCGCCAGCAGCCAAGATTTGCCAGGATTGAACACTGAAGCTTTCTTT.

The gene calls are TRBV20-1 and TRBJ2-7; 10 bases are a match to TRBD2. V dropped 3 bases and J dropped 4; count of bases not matched to a gene: 3. Germline values: CDR1 DFQATT, CDR2 SNEGSKA (reference sequence). This CDR3 spans 13 amino acids. In DNA, the CDR3 is TGCAGTGCTAGGAGCGGGGGGGCTTACGAGCAGTACTTC. Translation gives CSARSGGAYEQYF.

This clonotype was detected ten times or more. The chain employs TRBV5-6 and TRBJ1-1; no clear D gene. Between the trimmed V and J ends, which lost 0 bases and 4 bases, there was a span of 10 bases. Germline lookup yields CDR1 SGHDT and CDR2 YYEEEE. The CDR3 totals 14 residues. CDR3 in DNA: TGTGCCAGCAGCTTGGTGGGAGTGACCACTGAAGCTTTCTTT. This encodes CASSLVGVTTEAFF.

This clonotype was detected a few times. CDR3 loop: CASSHGHPSEKLFF. DNA for the CDR3: TGCGCCAGCAGCCATGGACACCCGTCGGAAAAACTGTTTTTT. The rearrangement joins TRBV5-1 to TRBJ1-4, with a weak D call TRBD1 (5 bases). CDR3 size: 14 residues. Germline V gene data show CDR1 as SGHRS and CDR2 as YFSETQ. The V and J ends lost 4 bases and 8 bases respectively, with 15 bases between them.

This clonotype was seen only once. CDR3 residues: CSAGTIRNNYEQYF. DNA for the CDR3: TGCAGCGCCGGGACAATTCGAAACAACTACGAGCAGTACTTC. V gene TRBV29-1 combines with J gene TRBJ2-7; D might be TRBD1 (6 bases). The CDR3 contains 14 residues. The germline V gene has CDR1 SQVTM and CDR2 ANQGSEA. Trimming took 7 bases from V and 3 from J, leaving 19 bases between them.

The chain couples TRBV18 to TRBJ1-2; D is possibly TRBD1 (5 bases). Germline loops: CDR1 KGHSH, CDR2 LQKENI. The V and J ends lost 2 bases and 3 bases respectively, with 7 bases between them. CDR3 size: 13 residues. The CDR3 nucleotides read TGTGCCAGCTCACCAACCAGGGACTATGGCTACACCTTC. Amino acid sequence: CASSPTRDYGYTF.

This clonotype was observed many times. The chain has TRBV5-6 and TRBJ2-5; 10 bases line up with TRBD2. The length of the CDR3 is 15 residues. V lost 3 bases, J lost 5 bases, and 7 bases stayed unmatched. The V gene's germline CDR1 is SGHDT and CDR2 YYEEEE. CDR3 sequence reads: CASSSSGGAWETQYF. CDR3 nucleotide sequence: TGTGCCAGCAGCTCCAGCGGGGGGGCCTGGGAGACCCAGTACTTC. Complete variable domain (other parts from reference TRBV5-6 and TRBJ2-5): DAGVTQSPTHLIKTRGQQVTLRCSPKSGHDTVSWYQQALGQGPQFIFQYYEEEERQRGNFPDRFSGHQFPNYSSELNVNALLLGDSALYLCASSSSGGAWETQYFGPGTRLLVL.